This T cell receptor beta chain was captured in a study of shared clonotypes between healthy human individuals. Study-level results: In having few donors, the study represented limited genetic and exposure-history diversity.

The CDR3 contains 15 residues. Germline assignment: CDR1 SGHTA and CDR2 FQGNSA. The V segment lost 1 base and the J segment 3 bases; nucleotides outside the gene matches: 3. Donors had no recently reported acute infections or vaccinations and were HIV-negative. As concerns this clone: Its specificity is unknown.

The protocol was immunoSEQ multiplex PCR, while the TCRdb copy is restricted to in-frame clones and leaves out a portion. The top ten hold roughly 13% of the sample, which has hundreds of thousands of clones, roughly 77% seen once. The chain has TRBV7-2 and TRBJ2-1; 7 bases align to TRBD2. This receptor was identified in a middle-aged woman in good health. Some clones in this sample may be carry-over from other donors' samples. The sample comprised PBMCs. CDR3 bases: TGTGCCAGCAGCTTAGGCCGGGGGGTCTACAATGAGCAGTTCTTC. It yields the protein CASSLGRGVYNEQFF.